The 21 T cell receptor beta chains presented below share a single source sample, sequenced in a study of vaccination and CD4 T cells after COVID-19. Their target antigens are unknown. Noted treatment: roughly 10-day PBMC culture with coronavirus spike peptide pools or control peptides (ViraFEST assay). Oncomine TCR Beta short-read sequencing was applied to DNA from cultured CD4+ T cells. MiXCR, applied by TCRdb to the PCR reads, yields one record per CDR3 protein. Of about 10,000 distinct CDR3 sequences in the sample, approximately 57% were seen once. Sample: CD4+ T cells from blood, cultured in vitro. The receptors here all came from a human donor who had recovered from COVID-19.

This chain connects TRBV7-9 to TRBJ1-1, with D possibly being TRBD1 (5 bases). The V end was cut by 5 bases, the J end by 7 bases, with 14 bases between. The CDR3 has 13 amino acids. Germline-derived CDR1 and CDR2 are SEHNR and FQNEAQ (reference sequence). The CDR3 nucleotides read TGTGCCAGCAGCCTCAGAGGGGATGGTGAAGCTTTCTTT. Encoded protein: CASSLRGDGEAFF. The variable domain in full, completed from reference TRBV7-9 and TRBJ1-1, reads DTGVSQNPRHKITKRGQNVTFRCDPISEHNRLYWYRQTLGQGPEFLTYFQNEAQLEKSRLLSDRFSAERPKGSFSTLEIQRTEQGDSAMYLCASSLRGDGEAFFGQGTRLTVV.

This clonotype was seen a single time. The chain employs TRBV7-2 and TRBJ2-1, with TRBD2 as a possible D gene (6 bases). This CDR3 is built from 17 residues. V was pared by 2 bases and J by 6 bases, with 20 bases between. CDR1 and CDR2 (germline): SGHTA, FQGNSA. The CDR3 DNA follows: TGTGCCAGCAGCTTAATAGGGTTAGCGGCCATCATCAATGAGCAGTTCTTC. Translated: CASSLIGLAAIINEQFF.

J is TRBJ2-7 and V is TRBV7-9, with D uncertain. Germline V CDR1 and CDR2: SEHNR, FQNEAQ (reference sequence). This CDR3 region has 14 residues. The germline V and J ends were trimmed by 1 base and 3 bases, with 10 bases remaining between them. As DNA, the CDR3 is TGTGCCAGCAGCTTAGGGGGTACGGGCTACGAGCAGTACTTC. Translating it yields CASSLGGTGYEQYF.

The chain combines TRBV7-3 with TRBJ1-1; tentatively, D is TRBD1 (6 bases). CDR1 is SGHTA, CDR2 FQGTGA, per germline. The CDR3 loop spans 12 amino acids. Deletions cut 5 bases from V and 4 bases from J, with 8 bases between. CDR3 amino acids: CASSDRSTEAFF. CDR3 bases: TGTGCCAGCAGCGACAGGTCCACTGAAGCTTTCTTT.

The rearrangement joins TRBV24-1 to TRBJ1-1; 7 bases align to TRBD1. The CDR3 spans 14 residues. V gave up 4 bases and J gave up 4 bases; unmatched junction bases: 5. Germline lookup yields CDR1 KGHDR and CDR2 SFDVKD. The CDR3 loop is CATSDTRQGTEAFF. In nucleotides, the CDR3 is TGTGCCACCAGTGACACCCGACAGGGCACTGAAGCTTTCTTT.

This chain connects TRBV19 to TRBJ1-2; 8 bases align to TRBD1. The CDR3 runs to 13 residues. V was clipped by 6 bases and J by 8 bases; unmatched bases: 8. Germline V gives CDR1 LNHDA, CDR2 SQIVND (reference sequence). The CDR3 region is CASRETGDQGYTF. The CDR3 DNA follows: TGTGCCAGTAGGGAGACAGGGGATCAGGGCTACACCTTC.

This clonotype was observed a single time. The chain recombines TRBV19 with TRBJ2-7; TRBD1 is a possible D gene (6 bases). Per germline, CDR1 LNHDA and CDR2 SQIVND (reference sequence). The V gene lost 10 bases and the J gene lost 4 bases, with 14 bases spanning the gap. This CDR3 comprises 12 residues. The CDR3: CATSDSRYEQYF. The CDR3 nucleotides read TGTGCCACCTCGGACAGTCGGTACGAGCAGTACTTC.

The chain carries TRBV19 and TRBJ2-4; possibly TRBD2 for D (5 bases). Trimming took 0 bases from V and 8 from J, leaving 8 bases between them. Germline CDR1 and CDR2: LNHDA and SQIVND (reference sequence). The CDR3 covers 13 residues. The CDR3 nucleotides read TGTGCCAGTAGTATAGATCCCGGGGACATTCAGTACTTC. Translation gives CASSIDPGDIQYF.

The J gene is TRBJ1-6, the V gene TRBV12-3 or TRBV12-4; 8 positions match TRBD1. The CDR3 is made up of 14 amino acids. The ends lost 6 bases at V and 8 bases at J; junction bases unmatched: 6. CDR3 sequence: CASRTGVDDSPLHF. The CDR3 DNA reads TGTGCCAGCAGGACAGGGGTAGACGATTCACCCCTCCACTTT.

The genes are TRBV27 and TRBJ2-7; the match to TRBD1 covers 7 bases. Germline assignment: CDR1 MNHEY and CDR2 SMNVEV (reference sequence). The length of the CDR3 is 16 residues. J was trimmed by 2 bases and V by 2 bases; bases with no gene match: 9. The CDR3 coding sequence is TGTGCCAGCAGTTTACAGGGGGACCTTACTACCTACGAGCAGTACTTC. This translates into CASSLQGDLTTYEQYF.

CDR3 loop: CASSGRRITDTQYF. The DNA of the CDR3 is TGCGCCAGCAGTGGTCGCAGAATCACAGATACGCAGTATTTT. The chain has TRBV10-1 and TRBJ2-3; D remains ambiguous. Germline V lookup: CDR1 WNHNN, CDR2 SYGVQD (reference sequence). V lost 4 bases, J lost 2 bases, and 10 bases lay in between. The CDR3 runs 14 residues.

This chain links TRBV6-1 with TRBJ1-5; D unclear. Germline assignment: CDR1 MNHNS and CDR2 SASEGT. There are 12 residues in the CDR3. V shed 8 bases and J shed 1 base, with 6 bases lying between them. The CDR3 DNA follows: TGTGCCAGCCTACAGAGCAATCAGCCCCAGCATTTT. It codes for CASLQSNQPQHF.

This chain connects TRBV30 to TRBJ2-3; D possibly matches TRBD1 or TRBD2 (6 bases each). This CDR3 is 15 amino acids long. Germline CDR1 GTSNPN, CDR2 SVGIG (reference sequence). Trimming took 3 bases from V and 1 from J, leaving 14 bases between them. The CDR3 region has the DNA TGTGCCTGGAGCCGAGGGGGGCTCGGCACAGATACGCAGTATTTT. Translating gives CAWSRGGLGTDTQYF.

V usage is TRBV18 and J usage is TRBJ1-5; unclear D gene. Looked up from germline, CDR1 is KGHSH and CDR2 is LQKENI. Trimming removed 2 bases at V and 0 bases at J, with 5 bases between. The length of the CDR3 is 14 residues. The CDR3 DNA reads TGTGCCAGCTCACCAGGGAATAGCAATCAGCCCCAGCATTTT. Translation: CASSPGNSNQPQHF. Based on the CDR3 plus reference TRBV18 and TRBJ1-5, the full variable domain is NAGVMQNPRHLVRRRGQEARLRCSPMKGHSHVYWYRQLPEEGLKFMVYLQKENIIDESGMPKERFSAEFPKEGPSILRIQQVVRGDSAAYFCASSPGNSNQPQHFGDGTRLSIL.

CDR3 sequence: CASSAGGGNTQYF. DNA of the CDR3: TGCGCCAGCAGCGCCGGAGGGGGAAATACGCAGTATTTT. V gene TRBV5-1 combines with J gene TRBJ2-3; D is possibly TRBD1 or TRBD2 (6 bases each). Germline CDR1 reads SGHRS; CDR2 reads YFSETQ. Trimming took 4 bases from V and 7 from J, leaving 13 bases between them. This CDR3 comprises 13 residues.

The chain is built from TRBV28 and TRBJ2-7; 9 nucleotides align to TRBD1. V was clipped by 3 bases and J by 3 bases; unmatched bases: 0. Germline assignment: CDR1 MDHEN and CDR2 SYDVKM. The CDR3 spans 13 residues. The CDR3 DNA sequence: TGTGCCAGCAGTTTGACAGGGGGCTACGAGCAGTACTTC. Translating gives CASSLTGGYEQYF.

The chain joins TRBV5-4 to TRBJ2-1; TRBD2 matches 15 bases. Germline trimming cut 3 bases from V and 6 bases from J; bases unmatched to any gene: 10. The CDR3 runs to 18 residues. Germline V gene sequence: CDR1 SGHNT, CDR2 YYREEE (reference sequence). CDR3: CASSWGTSGRRVGNEQFF. The CDR3 DNA reads TGTGCCAGCAGCTGGGGGACTAGCGGGAGGCGGGTGGGCAATGAGCAGTTCTTC.

The CDR3 is CSARNQGAGDEKLFF. The CDR3 nucleotides are TGCAGTGCTAGAAACCAGGGGGCTGGGGATGAAAAACTGTTTTTT. The rearrangement joins TRBV20-1 to TRBJ1-4, with 8 bases aligning to TRBD1. CDR1 DFQATT and CDR2 SNEGSKA come from the germline V gene (reference sequence). This CDR3 is built from 15 residues. The trim removed 2 bases at V and 6 bases at J, leaving 8 bases unmatched.

J is TRBJ2-7 and V is TRBV5-4, with D possibly matching TRBD1 (5 bases). Germline CDR1 is SGHNT and CDR2 is YYREEE (reference sequence). The germline V and J ends were trimmed by 2 bases and 3 bases, with 9 bases remaining between them. There are 13 residues in the CDR3. In nucleotides, the CDR3 is TGTGCCAGCAGCTTTGTACAGGACTACGAGCAGTACTTC. Its translation: CASSFVQDYEQYF. The variable domain in full, with the rest retrieved from reference TRBV5-4 and TRBJ2-7, is ETGVTQSPTHLIKTRGQQVTLRCSSQSGHNTVSWYQQALGQGPQFIFQYYREEENGRGNFPPRFSGLQFPNYSSELNVNALELDDSALYLCASSFVQDYEQYFGPGTRLTVT.

The V call is TRBV20-1, the J call TRBJ2-1, with TRBD2 matching 11 bases. This CDR3 is built from 14 residues. From germline, CDR1 is DFQATT and CDR2 SNEGSKA (reference sequence). V was clipped by 5 bases and J by 4 bases; unmatched bases: 4. The CDR3 sequence: CSAVTSGRYNEQFF. The CDR3 DNA is TGCAGTGCTGTCACTAGCGGGAGATACAATGAGCAGTTCTTC.

There are a few counts of this clonotype. The chain couples TRBV7-8 to TRBJ1-6, with TRBD1 as a possible D gene (5 bases). The V end was cut by 2 bases, the J end by 9 bases, with 14 bases between. The CDR3 runs to 15 residues. Germline lookup yields CDR1 SGHVS and CDR2 FQNEAQ. CDR3 sequence: CASSLREGDGSPLHF. The DNA for the CDR3 is TGTGCCAGCAGCTTAAGGGAAGGGGATGGTTCACCCCTCCACTTT.